Following are 25 T cell receptor beta chains from one sample sequenced in a study of blood T cells in healthy people across ages. It was with a sample-barcoded 5' primer and a J-beta primer mix that a second PCR of about 6 to 12 cycles was run. TCRdb analysed the 5' RACE reads with MiXCR anew, one entry per CDR3 protein. This table has hundreds of thousands of distinct CDR3 sequences, about 30% appearing once. The sample was blood. These receptors were obtained from a woman of 80 years or more in good health.

This clonotype showed up just a few times. Since a much larger clone is just one base distant, this may be a read error. The chain joins TRBV7-6 to TRBJ2-1, with 8 nucleotides matching TRBD2. The CDR3 length is 14 residues. Germline V gives CDR1 SGHVS, CDR2 FNYEAQ. The J segment lost 9 bases and the V segment lost 4 bases, leaving 8 bases of the junction unmatched. CDR3 protein: CASSWSGGRSEQFF. CDR3 nucleotides: TGTGCCAGCAGCTGGTCGGGGGGGCGTTCTGAGCAGTTCTTC.

Note on this clonotype: The limits of the CDR3 on the DNA are not certain, so only TCRdb's listed CDR3 is given. The chain combines TRBV11-1 with TRBJ2-1; whether TRBD2, the table's D call, matches the DNA was not checked. The CDR3 is 23 residues long, ends included. Germline V gives CDR1 SGHAT, CDR2 FQDESV (reference sequence). CDR3 sequence reads: CARKGFQETQYFGAGTSRTEQFF.

This clonotype has a count of ten or more. V gene TRBV7-6 combines with J gene TRBJ1-6, with D unclear. V lost 3 bases, J lost 7 bases, and 10 bases lay in between. This CDR3 region has 14 residues. Germline CDR1 and CDR2: SGHVS and FNYEAQ. CDR3 nucleotide sequence: TGTGCCAGCAGCTTTGGGCAGTTAAATTCACCCCTCCACTTT. Translation: CASSFGQLNSPLHF.

This clonotype was recorded at least ten times. V usage is TRBV7-8 and J usage is TRBJ2-3, with D possibly TRBD1 on 6 matching bases. The CDR3 is 16 residues long. V was trimmed by 2 bases and J by 2 bases, leaving 14 bases between them. Looked up from germline, CDR1 is SGHVS and CDR2 is FQNEAQ. CDR3 loop: CASSLSQGRITDTQYF. The DNA of the CDR3 is TGTGCCAGCAGCTTAAGCCAGGGGCGAATCACAGATACGCAGTATTTT.

There are many counts of this clonotype. Compared with germline, one end of the junction differs, possibly owing to a read error. The V and J genes are TRBV5-1 and TRBJ1-1; TRBD1 matches 8 bases. Germline assignment: CDR1 SGHRS and CDR2 YFSETQ. This CDR3 has 13 amino acids. CDR3 in amino acids: CASSLDRGTEAFF. CDR3 DNA sequence: TGTGCCAGCAGCTTAGACAGGGGCACTGAAGCTTTCTTT.

As concerns this clonotype: A much larger clone differs from this one at a single base, so this may be a read error. V gene TRBV7-8 combines with J gene TRBJ2-4, with D possibly matching TRBD2 (5 bases). CDR3 length: 15 amino acids. Germline V lookup: CDR1 SGHVS, CDR2 FQNEAQ. DNA of the CDR3: TGTGCCAGCAGCTTAGCGCTAGAGGGTCTGAACGAGCAGTGCTTC. Translated: CASSLALEGLNEQCF.

This clonotype has a count of ten or more. The CDR3 here is CASREGQGANYGYTF. The CDR3, as DNA: TGTGCCAGCAGAGAGGGACAGGGCGCTAACTATGGCTACACCTTC. The chain couples TRBV6-6 to TRBJ1-2, with TRBD1 identical over 9 bases. Germline trimming cut 6 bases from V and 0 bases from J; bases unmatched to any gene: 5. The CDR3 has 15 residues. CDR1 is MNHNY, CDR2 SVGAGI, per germline (reference sequence).

In its sample, this clonotype was seen many times. The V call is TRBV2, the J call TRBJ1-6; TRBD1 is a possible D gene (6 bases). Trimming removed 1 base at V and 10 bases at J, with 11 bases between. The CDR3 loop spans 14 amino acids. Germline CDR1 is SNHLY and CDR2 is FYNNEI. CDR3 protein: CASSEVRGKSPLHF. CDR3 DNA: TGTGCCAGCAGTGAAGTAAGGGGGAAGTCACCCCTCCACTTT.

The table lists this clonotype with many counts. The chain carries TRBV20-1 and TRBJ1-6; TRBD1 matches at 9 bases. J gave up 7 bases and V 6 bases, and 7 bases lay outside the gene matches. Germline V CDR1 and CDR2: DFQATT, SNEGSKA (reference sequence). The CDR3 has 14 residues. CDR3: CSAAGQGKNSPLHF. CDR3 DNA: TGCAGTGCGGCTGGACAGGGGAAGAATTCACCCCTCCACTTT.

As concerns this clonotype: This may be a read error: a much more frequent sequence differs by one nucleotide. The chain carries TRBV10-3 and TRBJ2-1; 11 positions agree with TRBD2. There are 17 residues in the CDR3. Germline lookup yields CDR1 ENHRY and CDR2 SYGVKD. This CDR3 reads CAIKASGGPSSYNEQVF. In DNA form, the CDR3 reads TGTGCCATCAAAGCTAGCGGGGGGCCGAGCTCCTACAATGAGCAGGTCTTC.

This clonotype appeared a few times. The chain carries TRBV30 and TRBJ2-4; D gene unclear. The last part of the DNA fits TRBJ2-5 better; the J call may be wrong. There are 11 residues in the CDR3. The germline gives CDR1 GTSNPN, CDR2 SVGIG (reference sequence). The CDR3 is CAWRGIETQYF. The CDR3 region has the DNA TGTGCCTGGAGGGGGATAGAGACCCAGTACTTC.

This clonotype was observed at least ten times. The chain couples TRBV12-3 or TRBV12-4 to TRBJ2-7; 10 nucleotides align to TRBD1. V shed 5 bases and J 3 bases; nucleotides not matched to a gene: 10. The CDR3 loop spans 16 amino acids. The CDR3: CASSPLGQGGSYEQYF. The CDR3 DNA sequence: TGTGCCAGCAGTCCCCTAGGACAGGGGGGGAGCTACGAGCAGTACTTC.

This clonotype was picked up many times. V gene TRBV27 combines with J gene TRBJ2-3; 8 bases are shared with TRBD2. Trimming cost V 4 bases and J 2 bases; bases outside gene matches: 5. The CDR3 totals 15 residues. Germline CDR1 and CDR2: MNHEY and SMNVEV (reference sequence). The CDR3 sequence: CASSSRGGFTDTQYF. CDR3 in DNA: TGTGCCAGCAGTTCCCGCGGGGGGTTCACAGATACGCAGTATTTT.

This clonotype appeared many times. The CDR3 nucleotides are TGTGCCAGCAGTTTAATAGGACTCCAGGGGGGCTATGGCTACACCTTC. Protein sequence: CASSLIGLQGGYGYTF. The genes are TRBV27 and TRBJ1-2, with TRBD1 matching 7 bases. Per germline, CDR1 MNHEY and CDR2 SMNVEV (reference sequence). The CDR3 covers 16 residues. Trimming at V came to 2 bases and at J to 4 bases, leaving 10 bases not matched to a gene.

The table lists this clonotype with many counts. The chain uses TRBV4-1 and TRBJ2-7, with D perhaps matching TRBD1 (6 bases). Germline loops: CDR1 MGHRA, CDR2 YSYEKL. Trimming shortened V by 0 bases and J by 2 bases, and 11 bases separated the two germline ends. This CDR3 comprises 15 residues. For the CDR3, the DNA is TGCGCCAGCAGCCAAGACAGGGGAAATACCTACGAGCAGTACTTC. It codes for CASSQDRGNTYEQYF.

The gene calls are TRBV7-8 and TRBJ2-2; 8 bases are shared with TRBD2. This CDR3 has 17 amino acids. Per germline, CDR1 SGHVS and CDR2 FQNEAQ. V lost 4 bases and J lost 0; bases outside the gene matches: 7. CDR3 sequence: CASSSPSGRPNTGELFF. CDR3 nucleotides: TGTGCCAGCAGCTCACCTAGCGGGCGACCGAACACCGGGGAGCTGTTTTTT.

This clonotype occurred a few times. This rearrangement joins TRBV19 to TRBJ2-7; 7 bases are shared with TRBD1. The CDR3 length is 14 residues. Germline CDR1 reads LNHDA; CDR2 reads SQIVND (reference sequence). Trimming removed 5 bases from V and 1 base from J; junction bases left unmatched: 5. The CDR3 coding sequence is TGTGCCAGTAGTCAACGACAGGGATCCTACGAGCAGTACTTC. Translated, it gives CASSQRQGSYEQYF.

This chain joins TRBV9 and TRBJ2-3; TRBD2 aligns across 13 bases. With V trimmed by 5 bases and J by 6 bases, 18 bases remained unmatched. Germline loops: CDR1 SGDLS, CDR2 YYNGEE. The CDR3 is 19 amino acids. The CDR3, as DNA: TGTGCCAGCAGTATAGCTTCTGGGTGGACTAGCGGGGGCCAGGATACGCAGTATTTT. The encoded protein is CASSIASGWTSGGQDTQYF.

Comment on this clonotype: The junction departs from germline at one end; a sequencing error may be responsible. V usage is TRBV20-1 and J usage is TRBJ2-3, with unresolved D. The CDR3 is 14 residues long. Germline CDR1 and CDR2: DFQATT and SNEGSKA (reference sequence). CDR3 amino acids: CSSRDAIGTVTQYF. CDR3 coding DNA: TGCAGTTCTAGAGATGCGATCGGCACAGTTACGCAGTATTTT.

This clonotype was recorded many times. The rearrangement joins TRBV4-2 to TRBJ2-5, with 10 bases that match TRBD2. The CDR3 sequence is 16 residues long. Trimming took 2 bases from V and 6 from J; bases not matched to a gene: 9. The V gene's germline CDR1 is LGHNA and CDR2 YNFKEQ. The chain's CDR3 is CASSQPEGAGGQTQYF. The CDR3, as DNA: TGTGCCAGCAGCCAACCAGAGGGAGCGGGGGGGCAGACCCAGTACTTC.

This clonotype appeared many times. The chain is built from TRBV24-1 and TRBJ2-5, with 8 bases that match TRBD2. V lost 9 bases to trimming and J lost 5 bases; unmatched junction nucleotides: 13. The CDR3 is made up of 15 amino acids. Germline CDR1 KGHDR, CDR2 SFDVKD. The CDR3 spells CATEVLSGGRETQYF. In nucleotides, the CDR3 is TGTGCCACCGAAGTACTATCGGGGGGGCGGGAGACCCAGTACTTC.

There are many counts of this clonotype. This sequence joins TRBV29-1 and TRBJ1-1; D unresolved. The length of the CDR3 is 12 residues. The V and J ends lost 7 bases and 1 base respectively, with 10 bases between them. Germline V gives CDR1 SQVTM, CDR2 ANQGSEA. The CDR3 protein is CSARPANTEAFF. The CDR3 DNA is TGCAGCGCCCGGCCCGCGAACACTGAAGCTTTCTTT.

This clonotype was counted between two and nine times. The rearrangement uses TRBV5-1 and TRBJ1-4, with a tentative D call TRBD1 (5 bases). The CDR3 has 15 residues. V was cut by 0 bases and J by 5 bases, with 11 bases left in between. The germline gives CDR1 SGHRS, CDR2 YFSETQ. As DNA, the CDR3 is TGCGCCAGCAGCTTGGCGGGGCGGGAAAATGAAAAACTGTTTTTT. Translating it yields CASSLAGRENEKLFF. Full variable domain (missing parts from reference TRBV5-1 and TRBJ1-4): KAGVTQTPRYLIKTRGQQVTLSCSPISGHRSVSWYQQTPGQGLQFLFEYFSETQRNKGNFPGRFSGRQFSNSRSEMNVSTLELGDSALYLCASSLAGRENEKLFFGSGTQLSVL.

This clonotype has only a few counts. The V and J genes are TRBV30 and TRBJ1-6; D not resolved. The V gene lost 2 bases and the J gene lost 0 bases, with 11 bases spanning the gap. Germline V gives CDR1 GTSNPN, CDR2 SVGIG (reference sequence). The CDR3 totals 16 residues. In DNA form, the CDR3 reads TGTGCCTGGAGTTATGGAGGGAGCTCCTATAATTCACCCCTCCACTTT. Amino acid sequence: CAWSYGGSSYNSPLHF.

This clonotype showed up just a few times. Just one base apart from a much larger clone, this may be a read error. The chain uses TRBV14 and TRBJ2-3, with TRBD2 identical over 7 bases. Germline-derived CDR1 and CDR2 are SGHDN and FVKESK. CDR3 size: 17 residues. J lost 2 bases, V lost 4 bases, and 12 bases had no gene match. CDR3 protein: CASSRQLFAGDTDTQYF. In DNA form, the CDR3 reads TGTGCCAGCAGCCGGCAACTATTTGCGGGGGACACAGATACGCAGTATTTT.